The 24 T cell receptor beta chains reported below all come from one sample, sequenced in a study of blood T cell repertoires in COVID-19. Generated by immunoSEQ multiplex PCR, the TCRdb table keeps only in-frame clones and is missing some. The sample records tens of thousands of clones, around 88% being singletons. The sample taken for sequencing was peripheral blood. All receptors derive from a human donor in a cohort sampled during active COVID-19.

The J gene is TRBJ1-2, the V gene TRBV30, with D perhaps TRBD1 (6 bases). The CDR3 runs 11 residues. V lost 7 bases, J lost 8 bases, and 14 bases lay in between. Germline values: CDR1 GTSNPN, CDR2 SVGIG (reference sequence). Here the CDR3 reads CAFRRGAGYTF. CDR3 sequence (DNA): TGTGCCTTCCGACGGGGGGCCGGCTACACCTTC.

This sequence joins TRBV12-5 and TRBJ2-7; 10 bases line up with TRBD1. V was clipped by 0 bases and J by 4 bases; unmatched bases: 3. The CDR3 contains 15 residues. Germline assignment: CDR1 LGHNT and CDR2 FRNRAP. CDR3 region: CASGLVGTGAYEQYF. The CDR3, as DNA: TGTGCTAGTGGTTTGGTAGGGACAGGGGCATACGAGCAGTACTTC.

This sequence joins TRBV4-2 and TRBJ1-2, with a weak D call TRBD1 (5 bases). The germline V gene has CDR1 LGHNA and CDR2 YNFKEQ. V was clipped by 0 bases and J by 4 bases, with 12 bases between them. CDR3 length: 15 amino acids. CDR3 nucleotide sequence: TGTGCCAGCAGCCAAGAACGGGAGGGGCGCTATGGCTACACCTTC. Its translation: CASSQEREGRYGYTF.

The chain combines TRBV5-1 with TRBJ2-7; 8 bases agree with TRBD2. J lost 3 bases, V lost 0 bases, and 5 bases had no gene match. The CDR3 runs to 15 residues. Germline CDR1 reads SGHRS; CDR2 reads YFSETQ. CDR3 protein: CASSLAPGLVYEQYF. The CDR3 nucleotides are TGCGCCAGCAGCTTGGCCCCGGGACTAGTCTACGAGCAGTACTTC. Combining the CDR3 with reference TRBV5-1 and TRBJ2-7 gives the whole variable domain KAGVTQTPRYLIKTRGQQVTLSCSPISGHRSVSWYQQTPGQGLQFLFEYFSETQRNKGNFPGRFSGRQFSNSRSEMNVSTLELGDSALYLCASSLAPGLVYEQYFGPGTRLTVT.

This clone was picked up one time. This chain links TRBV30 with TRBJ1-1, with 8 bases aligning to TRBD1. The trim removed 8 bases at V and 2 bases at J, leaving 7 bases unmatched. The CDR3 length is 13 residues. Germline CDR1 reads GTSNPN; CDR2 reads SVGIG (reference sequence). CDR3 in DNA: TGTGCCAGGGCACAGGGGGGAAACACTGAAGCTTTCTTT. This translates into CARAQGGNTEAFF.

The CDR3 sequence: CASSLEPSGGATQYF. CDR3 nucleotides: TGTGCCAGCAGCTTAGAGCCTAGCGGTGGTGCTACGCAGTATTTT. This chain links TRBV11-2 with TRBJ2-3; 7 nucleotides agree with TRBD2. Germline lookup yields CDR1 SGHAT and CDR2 FQNNGV. The CDR3 sequence is 15 residues long. The ends lost 0 bases at V and 8 bases at J; junction bases unmatched: 8.

This chain joins TRBV5-1 and TRBJ1-2; 8 bases align to TRBD1. CDR1 is SGHRS, CDR2 YFSETQ, per germline. CDR3 size: 13 residues. V shed 8 bases, J shed 4 bases, and the junction held 7 bases outside the gene matches. Here the CDR3 reads CASDSGQGYGYTF. In DNA form, the CDR3 reads TGCGCCAGTGACTCAGGACAGGGCTATGGCTACACCTTC.

The chain couples TRBV6-5 to TRBJ2-4, with D perhaps TRBD1 (5 bases). The V gene lost 0 bases and the J gene lost 0 bases, with 6 bases spanning the gap. CDR1 is MNHEY and CDR2 is SVGAGI in the germline V gene. The CDR3 contains 15 residues. CDR3: CASSYSTVAKNIQYF. Written as DNA, the CDR3 is TGTGCCAGCAGTTACTCGACAGTAGCCAAAAACATTCAGTACTTC.

CDR3 sequence: CASSPSGLNTGELFF. CDR3 DNA: TGTGCCAGCAGCCCCTCGGGTCTTAACACCGGGGAGCTGTTTTTT. The chain carries TRBV3-1 (or the pseudogene TRBV3-2) and TRBJ2-2; D call uncertain. Germline V gene data show CDR1 as LGHDT and CDR2 as YNNKEL (reference sequence). This CDR3 is built from 15 residues. Trimming took off 4 bases at V and 2 bases at J, with 11 bases between the two ends.

The V call is TRBV4-2, the J call TRBJ1-3; TRBD1 might be the D (6 bases). V dropped 4 bases and J dropped 2 bases, with 15 bases sitting between them. The germline V gene has CDR1 LGHNA and CDR2 YNFKEQ. This CDR3 spans 16 amino acids. The CDR3 DNA follows: TGTGCCAGCAGCCCTTGGAAACAGGGACCTGGAAACACCATATATTTT. Translating it yields CASSPWKQGPGNTIYF.

The chain has TRBV10-2 and TRBJ2-7; 7 nucleotides match TRBD1. Trimming removed 3 bases from V and 4 bases from J; junction bases left unmatched: 9. Germline V gives CDR1 WSHSY, CDR2 SAAADI. This CDR3 contains 15 residues. DNA of the CDR3: TGCGCCAGCAGTGATAAGCGACAGGGACGGTACGAGCAGTACTTC. As protein: CASSDKRQGRYEQYF.

The chain is built from TRBV27 and TRBJ2-7, with TRBD1 matching over 7 bases. The CDR3 is made up of 14 amino acids. The junction had 9 bases not matched to a gene; V was cut back by 8 bases and J by 2 bases. Looked up from germline, CDR1 is MNHEY and CDR2 is SMNVEV (reference sequence). CDR3 in amino acids: CASAPGTEAYEQYF. The CDR3 DNA reads TGTGCCAGCGCTCCCGGGACAGAGGCCTACGAGCAGTACTTC.

This clone was detected only a few times. The chain has TRBV7-2 and TRBJ2-7, with unresolved D. Between the trimmed V and J ends, which lost 5 bases and 4 bases, there was a span of 21 bases. CDR3 length equals 16 residues. The germline gives CDR1 SGHTA, CDR2 FQGNSA. The CDR3, as DNA: TGTGCCAGCAGCGATAAGACATACCCTATCGTGTACGAGCAGTACTTC. Encoded protein: CASSDKTYPIVYEQYF. Drawing the rest from reference TRBV7-2 and TRBJ2-7, the complete variable domain is GAGVSQSPSNKVTEKGKDVELRCDPISGHTALYWYRQSLGQGLEFLIYFQGNSAPDKSGLPSDRFSAERTGGSVSTLTIQRTQQEDSAVYLCASSDKTYPIVYEQYFGPGTRLTVT.

This clone has a handful of counts. The chain employs TRBV2 and TRBJ1-1; unclear D gene. The CDR3 totals 14 residues. V was shortened by 5 bases and J by 3 bases, with 13 bases between the two germline ends. The germline V gene encodes CDR1 SNHLY and CDR2 FYNNEI. CDR3 sequence reads: CASSPQRPDTEAFF. CDR3 in DNA: TGTGCCAGCAGTCCCCAACGCCCGGACACTGAAGCTTTCTTT.

This clone appeared a few times. The chain is built from TRBV18 and TRBJ2-6, with 7 bases fitting TRBD1. Germline CDR1 reads KGHSH; CDR2 reads LQKENI. The CDR3 is 17 residues long. After removal of 4 bases from V and 0 bases from J, the junction contained 6 bases not matched to a gene. CDR3 nucleotide sequence: TGTGCCAGCTCACAGAAGGGACAGCCCTCTGGGGCCAACGTCCTGACTTTC. It translates to CASSQKGQPSGANVLTF. The entire variable domain, with the rest obtained from reference TRBV18 and TRBJ2-6, is as follows: NAGVMQNPRHLVRRRGQEARLRCSPMKGHSHVYWYRQLPEEGLKFMVYLQKENIIDESGMPKERFSAEFPKEGPSILRIQQVVRGDSAAYFCASSQKGQPSGANVLTFGAGSRLTVL.

This chain connects TRBV6-5 to TRBJ2-3; TRBD2 aligns across 8 bases. The CDR3 extends over 16 amino acids. Germline CDR1 is MNHEY and CDR2 is SVGAGI. After removal of 0 bases from V and 0 bases from J, the junction contained 2 bases not matched to a gene. CDR3 sequence (DNA): TGTGCCAGCAGTTACTCTAGCGGGGTTAGCACAGATACGCAGTATTTT. The encoded protein is CASSYSSGVSTDTQYF.

V gene TRBV6-6 combines with J gene TRBJ2-1, with D possibly being TRBD2 (7 bases). V shed 6 bases and J shed 9 bases, with 18 bases lying between them. The CDR3 is 14 residues long. Germline V gene sequence: CDR1 MNHNY, CDR2 SVGAGI (reference sequence). Here the CDR3 reads CASSLGWGGSEQFF. The CDR3 bases are TGTGCCAGCAGCCTCGGGTGGGGGGGCAGTGAGCAGTTCTTC.

The chain recombines TRBV2 with TRBJ2-7, with D tentatively TRBD1 (6 bases). Trimming took 6 bases from V and 0 from J, leaving 9 bases between them. This CDR3 is built from 13 residues. Germline V gives CDR1 SNHLY, CDR2 FYNNEI. The chain's CDR3 is CASRRDNSYEQYF. CDR3 nucleotides: TGTGCCAGCAGGAGGGACAACTCCTACGAGCAGTACTTC.

This chain joins TRBV18 and TRBJ2-5, with 10 bases identical to TRBD2. This CDR3 spans 17 amino acids. The J segment lost 0 bases and the V segment lost 3 bases, leaving 7 bases of the junction unmatched. Germline CDR1 is KGHSH and CDR2 is LQKENI. CDR3 nucleotides: TGTGCCAGCTCACCCGGACTAGCGGCCTGGTACCAAGAGACCCAGTACTTC. Translation gives CASSPGLAAWYQETQYF.

The V gene is TRBV11-2, the J gene TRBJ2-7, with D unclear. This CDR3 is 11 amino acids long. CDR1 SGHAT and CDR2 FQNNGV come from the germline V gene. Trimming took 5 bases from V and 6 from J, leaving 8 bases between them. CDR3 sequence: CASSRSTEQYF. The DNA for the CDR3 is TGTGCCAGCAGCCGGAGTACCGAGCAGTACTTC.

The chain couples TRBV27 to TRBJ2-1; tentatively, D is TRBD2 (6 bases). V lost 8 bases, J lost 2 bases, and 16 bases lay in between. This CDR3 comprises 15 residues. The V gene's germline CDR1 is MNHEY and CDR2 SMNVEV (reference sequence). This chain's CDR3 is CASGIGGIAYNEQFF. DNA of the CDR3: TGTGCCAGCGGGATCGGCGGGATAGCCTACAATGAGCAGTTCTTC.

The CDR3 DNA follows: TGTGCCAGCAGTTACGGACAGGGGAGGACGTATGAAAAACTGTTTTTT. Translation: CASSYGQGRTYEKLFF. The J gene is TRBJ1-4, the V gene TRBV6-6; TRBD1 matches 9 bases. Looked up from germline, CDR1 is MNHNY and CDR2 is SVGAGI (reference sequence). The CDR3 extends over 16 amino acids. Unmatched junction bases numbered 7, after V lost 2 bases and J lost 6 bases.

The gene calls are TRBV7-7 and TRBJ2-3; tentatively, D is TRBD2 (6 bases). Germline-derived CDR1 and CDR2 are SSHAT and FNYEAQ (reference sequence). The CDR3 is made up of 16 amino acids. Trimming took off 1 base at V and 3 bases at J, with 14 bases between the two ends. The CDR3 loop is CASSLDSGGGTDTQYF. The CDR3 coding sequence is TGTGCCAGCAGCTTAGATTCCGGTGGGGGGACAGATACGCAGTATTTT.

This clone was counted between two and nine times. The CDR3 bases are TGTGCCAGCTCACCCTCGTGGGGCCCCAATCAGCCCCAGCATTTT. Its protein product is CASSPSWGPNQPQHF. The chain carries TRBV18 and TRBJ1-5; tentative D call: TRBD1 (5 bases). The length of the CDR3 is 15 residues. Germline lookup yields CDR1 KGHSH and CDR2 LQKENI. V dropped 3 bases and J dropped 3 bases, with 12 bases sitting between them.